The TCR beta chain described here comes from a study of low-dose radiotherapy and immunotherapy resistance in tumors. Overall study: Cyclophosphamide was given intravenously at 200 mg/m2 every two weeks, and each dose came one day before radiation and immunotherapy.

Primers used for first-strand cDNA, a TRAV- and TRBV-specific set, covered both alpha and beta chains. A roughly 20-cycle PCR with a constant-region primer and V-primer adapter amplified TCRs. MiXCR, applied by TCRdb to the reads, yields one record per CDR3 protein. The data contain approximately 84,000 distinct CDR3 sequences, 15% to 20% of them singletons. Described time point: before trial treatment. Germline-derived CDR1 and CDR2 are SGHRS and YFSETQ. The CDR3 length is 18 residues. V lost 0 bases, J lost 4 bases, and 12 bases stayed unmatched. This specimen consisted of PBMCs, obtained before treatment. This clonotype originated in a male donor with prostate cancer. The chain employs TRBV5-1 and TRBJ2-3; 9 bases agree with TRBD1. The CDR3 DNA sequence: TGCGCCAGCAGCTTGGAAGGACGGACAGGGGCCGGGGCAGATACGCAGTATTTT. Residues: CASSLEGRTGAGADTQYF.